These 22 T cell receptor beta chains came from one sample sequenced in a study of regulatory T cells in long-lasting Graves disease. Building of the TCR beta libraries involved iRepertoire HTBI primers and Arm-PCR of CDR3 regions. Using its own MiXCR run on the multiplex PCR reads, TCRdb lists one record per CDR3 protein. The sample lists about 450,000 distinct CDR3 sequences, 20% to 25% occurring once. The time point here: persistent/refractory GD, antithyroid drugs over 5 years with positive TRAb. PBMC-extracted RNA yielded the TCR library. The sequencing here drew on peripheral blood mononuclear cells (PBMCs), taken when the disease was refractory, from a patient treated with antithyroid drugs. These receptors all stem from a female donor with Graves disease.

At least ten counts were recorded for this clonotype. The V and J genes are TRBV28 and TRBJ2-7; D is possibly TRBD2 (5 bases). The CDR3 runs to 13 residues. With 10 bases removed from V and 2 bases from J, the gap between germline ends came to 15 bases. CDR1 and CDR2 (germline): MDHEN, SYDVKM. CDR3 amino acids: CATALGSPYEQYF. In DNA form, the CDR3 reads TGTGCCACAGCTTTGGGGAGTCCCTACGAGCAGTACTTC.

This clonotype was seen repeatedly, ten times or more. The chain has TRBV28 and TRBJ1-1; 8 bases line up with TRBD1. V lost 4 bases and J lost 1; bases outside the gene matches: 8. Germline V gene sequence: CDR1 MDHEN, CDR2 SYDVKM. The CDR3 spans 16 residues. The CDR3 DNA reads TGTGCCAGCAGTTCATGGACAGGGTTCACGAACACTGAAGCTTTCTTT. It translates to CASSSWTGFTNTEAFF. Together with reference TRBV28 and TRBJ1-1, the CDR3 gives the full variable domain: DVKVTQSSRYLVKRTGEKVFLECVQDMDHENMFWYRQDPGLGLRLIYFSYDVKMKEKGDIPEGYSVSREKKERFSLILESASTNQTSMYLCASSSWTGFTNTEAFFGQGTRLTVV.

This clonotype appeared a few times. The rearrangement uses TRBV20-1 and TRBJ2-4; D might be TRBD1 or TRBD2, each matching 5 bases. Per the germline V gene, CDR1 is DFQATT and CDR2 is SNEGSKA (reference sequence). The V end was cut by 3 bases, the J end by 0 bases, with 12 bases between. The CDR3 length is 15 residues. This CDR3 is CSARGPTLAKNIQYF. The CDR3 DNA reads TGCAGTGCTAGGGGACCCACTTTAGCCAAAAACATTCAGTACTTC.

This clonotype was recorded at least ten times. The CDR3 protein is CASSPTSGNTGELFF. CDR3 sequence (DNA): TGTGCCAGCAGCCCCACTAGCGGGAACACCGGGGAGCTGTTTTTT. V gene TRBV7-2 combines with J gene TRBJ2-2; TRBD2 matches at 8 bases. Trimming at V came to 5 bases and at J to 1 base, leaving 3 bases not matched to a gene. Germline CDR1 and CDR2: SGHTA and FQGNSA. CDR3 length: 15 residues.

The chain is built from TRBV28 and TRBJ1-3; D is uncertain. Trimming removed 5 bases from V and 7 bases from J, with 12 bases in between. Germline V CDR1 and CDR2: MDHEN, SYDVKM. The CDR3 sequence is 13 residues long. DNA of the CDR3: TGTGCCAGCAGTCTTGCGAACCCCAACACCATATATTTT. Translating gives CASSLANPNTIYF.

This clonotype was detected many times. This sequence joins TRBV11-2 and TRBJ2-2, with TRBD2 matching over 11 bases. Germline CDR1 is SGHAT and CDR2 is FQNNGV. The J segment lost 7 bases and the V segment lost 5 bases, leaving 6 bases of the junction unmatched. This CDR3 region has 15 residues. The CDR3 loop reads CASSLSTSGIGELFF. The CDR3, as DNA: TGTGCCAGCAGCCTCTCGACTAGCGGGATCGGGGAGCTGTTTTTT. Filled out from reference TRBV11-2 and TRBJ2-2, the complete variable domain reads EAGVAQSPRYKIIEKRQSVAFWCNPISGHATLYWYQQILGQGPKLLIQFQNNGVVDDSQLPKDRFSAERLKGVDSTLKIQPAKLEDSAVYLCASSLSTSGIGELFFGEGSRLTVL.

This chain joins TRBV5-1 and TRBJ2-5; 8 bases are a match to TRBD2. Unmatched junction bases numbered 7, after V lost 4 bases and J lost 5 bases. The CDR3 covers 14 residues. Germline CDR1 reads SGHRS; CDR2 reads YFSETQ. The CDR3 DNA is TGCGCCAGCAGCCGGACTAGCCCGAGTGAGACCCAGTACTTC. This sequence encodes CASSRTSPSETQYF.

At least ten counts were recorded for this clonotype. The V call is TRBV14, the J call TRBJ1-2; D uncertain. This CDR3 has 14 amino acids. The germline V gene has CDR1 SGHDN and CDR2 FVKESK. The V end was cut by 1 base, the J end by 6 bases, with 12 bases between. CDR3 bases: TGTGCCAGCAGCCAAGGACTTGTGGTAGATGGCTACACCTTC. Its protein is CASSQGLVVDGYTF. Full variable domain (remainder filled in from reference TRBV14 and TRBJ1-2): EAGVTQFPSHSVIEKGQTVTLRCDPISGHDNLYWYRRVMGKEIKFLLHFVKESKQDESGMPNNRFLAERTGGTYSTLKVQPAELEDSGVYFCASSQGLVVDGYTFGSGTRLTVV.

The gene calls are TRBV6-1 and TRBJ2-7; TRBD2 matches 8 bases. The V gene's germline CDR1 is MNHNS and CDR2 SASEGT. The J segment lost 3 bases and the V segment lost 6 bases, leaving 10 bases of the junction unmatched. The CDR3 runs 15 residues. DNA for the CDR3: TGTGCCAGCAGACACCATAGCGGGAAATTCTACGAGCAGTACTTC. Amino acid sequence: CASRHHSGKFYEQYF.

The chain joins TRBV5-1 to TRBJ2-7; 7 positions match TRBD1. The V gene end was trimmed by 4 bases and the J gene end by 3 bases; junction bases not matched to a gene: 10. The CDR3 totals 15 residues. CDR1 SGHRS and CDR2 YFSETQ come from the germline V gene. DNA of the CDR3: TGCGCCAGCAGCCTTGCGCTGACAGGGTTCTACGAGCAGTACTTC. Encoded protein: CASSLALTGFYEQYF.

This clonotype was counted only a few times. This sequence joins TRBV30 and TRBJ1-1; D call uncertain. The V gene's germline CDR1 is GTSNPN and CDR2 SVGIG (reference sequence). The CDR3 consists of 14 residues. Trimming left V 4 bases short and J 1 base short, with 13 bases between. The CDR3 loop reads CAWTPSQSNTEAFF. The DNA of the CDR3 is TGTGCCTGGACGCCGTCTCAATCGAACACTGAAGCTTTCTTT.

The rearrangement uses TRBV5-1 and TRBJ2-7; no clear D. CDR1 SGHRS and CDR2 YFSETQ come from the germline V gene. The length of the CDR3 is 12 residues. V lost 1 base, J lost 5 bases, and 7 bases lay in between. The CDR3 nucleotides are TGCGCCAGCAGCTTGAGAGGCCACGAGCAGTACTTC. It yields the protein CASSLRGHEQYF.

The V gene is TRBV4-2, the J gene TRBJ2-7; TRBD2 is a possible D gene (5 bases). The CDR3 is made up of 15 amino acids. The V end was cut by 5 bases, the J end by 2 bases, with 16 bases between. Germline CDR1 LGHNA, CDR2 YNFKEQ. Here the CDR3 DNA reads TGTGCCAGCAGCGGGAGAGGGCTAGCAACCTACGAGCAGTACTTC. Amino acids: CASSGRGLATYEQYF.

As concerns this clonotype: The junction departs from the called germline gene at one end, perhaps through a read error. This sequence joins TRBV7-9 and TRBJ1-2; tentative D call: TRBD1 (6 bases). This CDR3 has 11 residues. In germline, CDR1 is SEHNR, CDR2 FQNEAQ (reference sequence). CDR3 nucleotides: TGTGCCAGCAGCCGTGGGGGGCCCACGTCCTTC. Amino acids: CASSRGGPTSF. The full variable domain, its missing parts supplied by reference TRBV7-9 and TRBJ1-2, is DTGVSQNPRHKITKRGQNVTFRCDPISEHNRLYWYRQTLGQGPEFLTYFQNEAQLEKSRLLSDRFSAERPKGSFSTLEIQRTEQGDSAMYLCASSRGGPTSFGSGTRLTVV.

This chain uses TRBV28 with TRBJ2-1; 7 bases are a match to TRBD2. The CDR3 is made up of 18 amino acids. The junction had 18 bases not matched to a gene; V was cut back by 1 base and J by 9 bases. Looked up from germline, CDR1 is MDHEN and CDR2 is SYDVKM. The chain's CDR3 is CASSLSGGGSGILGEQFF. As DNA, the CDR3 is TGTGCCAGCAGTTTATCGGGCGGAGGGAGCGGGATTTTAGGTGAGCAGTTCTTC. The full variable domain, completed using reference TRBV28 and TRBJ2-1, is DVKVTQSSRYLVKRTGEKVFLECVQDMDHENMFWYRQDPGLGLRLIYFSYDVKMKEKGDIPEGYSVSREKKERFSLILESASTNQTSMYLCASSLSGGGSGILGEQFFGPGTRLTVL.

This clonotype was observed many times. This chain connects TRBV12-3 or TRBV12-4 to TRBJ1-6; D not resolved. The CDR3 spans 14 residues. V lost 5 bases and J lost 7, with 12 bases in between. The CDR3 region has the DNA TGTGCCAGCAGTCCCGGAGAGGGAAATTCACCCCTCCACTTT. As protein: CASSPGEGNSPLHF.

Note on this clonotype: A much more abundant neighbour one base away suggests this may be a read error. The V call is TRBV2, the J call TRBJ1-2, with 10 bases aligning to TRBD1. Germline CDR1 reads SNHLY; CDR2 reads FYNNEI. Trimming cost V 6 bases and J 12 bases; bases outside gene matches: 7. This CDR3 has 12 amino acids. The CDR3 here is CASRGTGEGHTF. The CDR3 bases are TGTGCCAGCAGGGGGACAGGGGAAGGCCACACCTTC.

This clonotype was counted ten times or more. The chain links TRBV7-9 to TRBJ2-5, with D possibly TRBD2 on 5 matching bases. The length of the CDR3 is 14 residues. Germline lookup yields CDR1 SEHNR and CDR2 FQNEAQ (reference sequence). V was pared by 7 bases and J by 3 bases, with 15 bases between. CDR3 DNA: TGTGCCAGCACTTCCAGTGGAGCGGAAGAGACCCAGTACTTC. Its translation: CASTSSGAEETQYF.

The rearrangement joins TRBV14 to TRBJ1-1, with 8 bases matching TRBD1. CDR1 is SGHDN, CDR2 FVKESK, per germline. CDR3 size: 15 residues. V shed 3 bases, J shed 5 bases, and the junction held 8 bases outside the gene matches. This CDR3 reads CASSQRTGRSTEAFF. CDR3 sequence (DNA): TGTGCCAGCAGCCAGAGGACAGGGAGGAGTACTGAAGCTTTCTTT.

Within the sample, this clonotype is medium-sized. J is TRBJ1-5 and V is TRBV11-2; TRBD1 is a possible D gene (5 bases). The V and J ends lost 3 bases and 6 bases respectively, with 9 bases between them. Germline V gene sequence: CDR1 SGHAT, CDR2 FQNNGV. This CDR3 has 13 amino acids. The CDR3 loop reads CASSLNGGQPQHF. The CDR3 coding sequence is TGTGCCAGCAGCTTGAATGGGGGTCAGCCCCAGCATTTT.

This clonotype was counted ten times or more. V and J are TRBV28 and TRBJ2-7; TRBD1 aligns across 12 bases. V was clipped by 5 bases and J by 5 bases; unmatched bases: 4. CDR1 is MDHEN, CDR2 SYDVKM, per germline. The CDR3 has 14 residues. In nucleotides, the CDR3 is TGTGCCAGCAGTCTTGGGACAGGGGGCGACGAGCAGTACTTC. It encodes CASSLGTGGDEQYF.

Details on this clonotype: The final CDR3 position lacks the conserved phenylalanine or tryptophan, pointing to a likely read error. J is TRBJ1-1 and V is TRBV14; D is unresolved. This CDR3 is 13 amino acids long. Between the trimmed V and J ends, which lost 1 base and 2 bases, there was a span of 5 bases. CDR1 is SGHDN and CDR2 is FVKESK in the germline V gene. In DNA, the CDR3 is TGTGCCAGCAGCCAAGCTCTAAACACTGAAGCTTTCTCT. This codes for CASSQALNTEAFS.